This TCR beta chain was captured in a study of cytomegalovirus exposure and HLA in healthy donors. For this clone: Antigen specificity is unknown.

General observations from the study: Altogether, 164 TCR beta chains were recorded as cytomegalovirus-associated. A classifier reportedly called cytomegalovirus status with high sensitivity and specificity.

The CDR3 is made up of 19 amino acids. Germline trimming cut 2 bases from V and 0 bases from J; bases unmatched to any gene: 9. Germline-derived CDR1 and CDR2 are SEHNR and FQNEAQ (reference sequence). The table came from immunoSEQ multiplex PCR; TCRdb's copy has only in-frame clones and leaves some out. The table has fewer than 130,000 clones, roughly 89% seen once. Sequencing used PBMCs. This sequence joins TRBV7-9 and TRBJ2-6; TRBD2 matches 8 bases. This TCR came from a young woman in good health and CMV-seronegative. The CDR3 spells CASSLKRGGPGSGANVLTF. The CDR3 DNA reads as TGTGCCAGCAGCTTAAAGCGCGGGGGGCCCGGCTCTGGGGCCAACGTCCTGACTTTC.